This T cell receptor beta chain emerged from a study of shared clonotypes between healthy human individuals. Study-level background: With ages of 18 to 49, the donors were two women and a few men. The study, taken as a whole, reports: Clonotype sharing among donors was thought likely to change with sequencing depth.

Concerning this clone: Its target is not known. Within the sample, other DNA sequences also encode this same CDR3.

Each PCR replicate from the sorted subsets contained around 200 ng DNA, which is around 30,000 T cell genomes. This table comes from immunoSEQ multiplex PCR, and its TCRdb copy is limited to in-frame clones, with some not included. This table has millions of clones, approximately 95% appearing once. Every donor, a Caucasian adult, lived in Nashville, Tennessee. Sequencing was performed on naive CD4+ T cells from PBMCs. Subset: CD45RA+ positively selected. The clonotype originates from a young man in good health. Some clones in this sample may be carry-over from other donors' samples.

The CDR3 nucleotides read TGCAGCGTTGATTTTAGCACAGATACGCAGTATTTT. This gives the protein CSVDFSTDTQYF. This rearrangement joins TRBV29-1 to TRBJ2-3, with unresolved D. In germline, CDR1 is SQVTM, CDR2 ANQGSEA. Trimming took off 3 bases at V and 0 bases at J, with 4 bases between the two ends. The CDR3 has 12 amino acids.